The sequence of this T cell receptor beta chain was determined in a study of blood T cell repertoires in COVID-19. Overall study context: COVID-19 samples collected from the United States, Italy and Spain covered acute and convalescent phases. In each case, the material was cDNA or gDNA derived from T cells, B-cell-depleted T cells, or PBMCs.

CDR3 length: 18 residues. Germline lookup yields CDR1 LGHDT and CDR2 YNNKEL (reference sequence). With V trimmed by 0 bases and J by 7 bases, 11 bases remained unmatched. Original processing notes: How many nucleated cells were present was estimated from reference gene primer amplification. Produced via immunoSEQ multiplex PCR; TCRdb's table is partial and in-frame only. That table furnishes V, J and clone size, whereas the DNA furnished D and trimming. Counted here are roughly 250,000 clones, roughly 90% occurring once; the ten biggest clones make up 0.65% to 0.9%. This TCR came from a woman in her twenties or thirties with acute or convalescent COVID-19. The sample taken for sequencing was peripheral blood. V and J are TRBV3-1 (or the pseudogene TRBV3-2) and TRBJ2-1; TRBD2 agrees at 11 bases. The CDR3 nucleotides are TGTGCCAGCAGCCAAGATAGACTAGCGGGACGGAGGGATAATGAGCAGTTCTTC. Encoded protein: CASSQDRLAGRRDNEQFF.